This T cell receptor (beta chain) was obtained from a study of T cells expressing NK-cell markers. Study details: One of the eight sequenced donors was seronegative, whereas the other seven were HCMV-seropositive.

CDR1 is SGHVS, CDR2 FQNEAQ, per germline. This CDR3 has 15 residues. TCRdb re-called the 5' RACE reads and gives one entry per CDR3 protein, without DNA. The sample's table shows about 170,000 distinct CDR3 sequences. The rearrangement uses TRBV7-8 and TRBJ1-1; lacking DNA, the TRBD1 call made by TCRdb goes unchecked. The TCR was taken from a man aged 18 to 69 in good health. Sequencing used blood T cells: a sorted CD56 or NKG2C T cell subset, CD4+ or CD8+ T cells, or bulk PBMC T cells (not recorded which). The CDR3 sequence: CASSFGGQGSSGAFF.